This T cell receptor (beta chain) was sequenced during a study of blood T cell repertoires in COVID-19. In the study overall: COVID-19 samples, acute and convalescent, were from the United States, Italy and Spain.

Looked up from germline, CDR1 is SGHRS and CDR2 is YFSETQ. This CDR3 comprises 13 residues. The J segment lost 6 bases and the V segment lost 4 bases, leaving 7 bases of the junction unmatched. Assay used: immunoSEQ multiplex PCR; TCRdb lists only in-frame clones, some missing. Among over 450,000 clones listed, less than 90% were seen once. Source material: peripheral blood. This chain joins TRBV5-1 and TRBJ2-7; 7 bases agree with TRBD1. This clonotype was sampled from a woman between 50 and 59 years old with COVID-19, enrolled during active disease. This CDR3 reads CASSRGTAGEQYF. CDR3 nucleotides: TGCGCCAGCAGCCGTGGGACAGCCGGCGAGCAGTACTTC.